The TCR beta chain described here comes from a study of T cell changes during pregnancy in multiple sclerosis. Method: immunoSEQ multiplex PCR; TCRdb's copy keeps in-frame clones and lacks some. The sample records about 40,000 clones, approximately 88% being singletons. This CDR3 is 15 amino acids long. Unmatched junction bases numbered 8, after V lost 3 bases and J lost 5 bases. Germline CDR1 is MNHEY and CDR2 is SMNVEV (reference sequence). The source material was peripheral blood, sampled in the first trimester of pregnancy. This TCR was recovered from a female donor in good health, enrolled as a control in a pregnancy study. The chain couples TRBV27 to TRBJ2-5, with TRBD2 matching over 8 bases. This chain's CDR3 is CASSFAGGARETQYF. The CDR3 DNA reads as TGTGCCAGCAGTTTTGCGGGGGGCGCCCGGGAGACCCAGTACTTC.